One sample yielded the 23 T cell receptor beta chains listed below, sequenced in a study of blood T cell repertoires in COVID-19. Measured with immunoSEQ multiplex PCR; TCRdb has only the in-frame clones, and not every one. The table records about 68,000 clones, around nine tenths of them present only once. The sample comprised peripheral blood. These receptor sequences come from a man between 35 and 55 years old with COVID-19, enrolled during active disease.

The chain has TRBV5-1 and TRBJ1-1, with 10 bases matching TRBD1. CDR3 length: 14 residues. In germline, CDR1 is SGHRS, CDR2 YFSETQ. Trimming cost V 3 bases and J 4 bases; bases outside gene matches: 3. In DNA, the CDR3 is TGCGCCAGCAGCTGGGGACAGGGGAGCACTGAAGCTTTCTTT. Encoded protein: CASSWGQGSTEAFF.

This chain uses TRBV12-3 or TRBV12-4 with TRBJ1-6; tentative D call: TRBD1 (6 bases). This CDR3 has 12 residues. V was pared by 5 bases and J by 9 bases, with 8 bases between. The DNA of the CDR3 is TGTGCCAGCAGTCGACAGGTTTCACCCCTCCACTTT. This gives the protein CASSRQVSPLHF.

V is TRBV6-1 and J is TRBJ2-7; D may be TRBD2 (6 bases). The CDR3 loop spans 15 amino acids. V dropped 2 bases and J dropped 0 bases, with 11 bases sitting between them. The germline V gene has CDR1 MNHNS and CDR2 SASEGT. The DNA of the CDR3 is TGTGCCAGCAGTGAATACGCGGGAAGCTCCTACGAGCAGTACTTC. It encodes CASSEYAGSSYEQYF.

V usage is TRBV27 and J usage is TRBJ1-6, with 8 bases matching TRBD1. Germline assignment: CDR1 MNHEY and CDR2 SMNVEV (reference sequence). This CDR3 is 12 amino acids long. Germline trimming cut 3 bases from V and 13 bases from J; bases unmatched to any gene: 2. The CDR3 spells CASSLTGDPLHF. The CDR3 nucleotides are TGTGCCAGCAGTTTGACAGGGGACCCCCTCCACTTT.

The rearrangement joins TRBV10-3 to TRBJ2-6; 7 bases are a match to TRBD2. The V segment lost 3 bases and the J segment 1 base; nucleotides outside the gene matches: 9. The germline gives CDR1 ENHRY, CDR2 SYGVKD. The CDR3 runs to 18 residues. Written as DNA, the CDR3 is TGTGCCATCAGTGATTCGAGGGGAGGGATATCTGGGGCCAACGTCCTGACTTTC. Its translation: CAISDSRGGISGANVLTF.

The J gene is TRBJ1-4, the V gene TRBV7-2, with D tentatively TRBD1 (6 bases). This CDR3 comprises 15 residues. Germline V CDR1 and CDR2: SGHTA, FQGNSA. The V end lost 5 bases, the J end lost 8 bases, and 18 bases lay between the germline ends. The CDR3 sequence is CASSPGGQGQEKLFF. The CDR3 DNA is TGTGCCAGCAGCCCCGGCGGGCAGGGGCAAGAAAAACTGTTTTTT.

This chain joins TRBV18 and TRBJ1-2; the match to TRBD1 covers 8 bases. CDR3 length: 16 amino acids. Trimming at V came to 8 bases and at J to 7 bases, leaving 18 bases not matched to a gene. Germline V gene lookup returns CDR1 KGHSH and CDR2 LQKENI. CDR3 sequence reads: CASNYFPLDRAPGYTF. CDR3 bases: TGTGCCAGCAATTACTTCCCGTTGGACAGGGCGCCTGGCTACACCTTC.

The chain uses TRBV5-1 and TRBJ2-5, with D perhaps matching TRBD1 (6 bases). Germline V gene lookup returns CDR1 SGHRS and CDR2 YFSETQ. This CDR3 contains 14 residues. V dropped 3 bases and J dropped 2 bases, with 11 bases sitting between them. The CDR3 DNA reads as TGCGCCAGCAGCTCCGGGACACCACAAGAGACCCAGTACTTC. Translating it yields CASSSGTPQETQYF.

This chain joins TRBV28 and TRBJ1-1; 11 bases agree with TRBD1. The CDR3 is made up of 15 amino acids. Germline V CDR1 and CDR2: MDHEN, SYDVKM. After removal of 6 bases from V and 4 bases from J, the junction contained 7 bases not matched to a gene. CDR3 coding DNA: TGTGCCAGCAGCCCCGGGACAGGGGGACTCACTGAAGCTTTCTTT. This codes for CASSPGTGGLTEAFF.

The rearrangement joins TRBV18 to TRBJ1-2; a possible D gene is TRBD1 (5 bases). The germline CDR1 and CDR2 sequences are KGHSH and LQKENI. The CDR3 consists of 14 residues. V gave up 3 bases and J gave up 3 bases, with 11 bases separating them. The DNA for the CDR3 is TGTGCCAGCTCACCGGTCAGGGCGGACTATGGCTACACCTTC. Translated, it gives CASSPVRADYGYTF.

The rearrangement links TRBV5-5 to TRBJ2-3; tentatively, D is TRBD2 (5 bases). The V gene lost 2 bases and the J gene lost 6 bases, with 16 bases spanning the gap. The CDR3 has 15 amino acids. CDR1 SGHKS and CDR2 YYEKEE come from the germline V gene (reference sequence). In nucleotides, the CDR3 is TGTGCCAGCAGCTTTCGAGGGTTTCAATTGGATACGCAGTATTTT. Translating it yields CASSFRGFQLDTQYF.

The count of this clone is one. The genes are TRBV5-1 and TRBJ2-3, with TRBD1 identical over 8 bases. V was pared by 4 bases and J by 3 bases, with 4 bases of the junction left unmatched. Looked up from germline, CDR1 is SGHRS and CDR2 is YFSETQ. This CDR3 is built from 14 residues. The CDR3 reads CASSPRTGTDTQYF. The CDR3 DNA sequence: TGCGCCAGCAGCCCACGGACAGGGACAGATACGCAGTATTTT.

The gene calls are TRBV7-7 and TRBJ2-2, with 10 bases aligning to TRBD1. CDR3 length equals 16 residues. Germline CDR1 and CDR2: SSHAT and FNYEAQ (reference sequence). V lost 5 bases to trimming and J lost 3 bases; unmatched junction nucleotides: 6. DNA of the CDR3: TGTGCCAGCAGCCTAGGAGGGACAGGGGACACCGGGGAGCTGTTTTTT. Its protein is CASSLGGTGDTGELFF.

The rearrangement links TRBV30 to TRBJ1-6; D not resolved. V was trimmed by 0 bases and J by 8 bases, leaving 14 bases between them. This CDR3 has 15 amino acids. The germline CDR1 and CDR2 sequences are GTSNPN and SVGIG (reference sequence). The DNA of the CDR3 is TGTGCCTGGAGTGTACTAGCCGGGGTTGATTCACCCCTCCACTTT. Encoded protein: CAWSVLAGVDSPLHF.

The table lists this clone with a few counts. The rearrangement links TRBV9 to TRBJ1-1; D gene uncertain. The CDR3 covers 13 residues. V lost 4 bases, J lost 3 bases, and 10 bases lay in between. CDR1 is SGDLS, CDR2 YYNGEE, per germline. The CDR3 DNA sequence: TGTGCCAGCAGCCAGCAGCAGGACACTGAAGCTTTCTTT. Translating gives CASSQQQDTEAFF.

The V gene is TRBV2, the J gene TRBJ1-4; D uncertain. Trimming took 8 bases from V and 6 from J, leaving 13 bases between them. Germline V lookup: CDR1 SNHLY, CDR2 FYNNEI. The CDR3 runs to 13 residues. The CDR3 reads CASLSGIDEKLFF. The CDR3 DNA sequence: TGTGCCAGCCTGTCGGGGATTGATGAAAAACTGTTTTTT.

This sequence joins TRBV11-1 and TRBJ1-1; unclear D gene. V was pared by 5 bases and J by 5 bases, with 12 bases between. The CDR3 totals 13 residues. Per the germline V gene, CDR1 is SGHAT and CDR2 is FQDESV (reference sequence). CDR3 region: CASSQPARTEAFF. DNA for the CDR3: TGTGCCAGCAGCCAGCCGGCTAGAACTGAAGCTTTCTTT.

This chain joins TRBV9 and TRBJ2-2, with D tentatively TRBD2 (6 bases). The CDR3 is 15 amino acids. V lost 0 bases, J lost 5 bases, and 11 bases lay in between. Germline CDR1 is SGDLS and CDR2 is YYNGEE. The CDR3 protein is CASSVVGSGTGELFF. Written as DNA, the CDR3 is TGTGCCAGCAGCGTAGTCGGGAGCGGAACCGGGGAGCTGTTTTTT.

The J gene is TRBJ1-2, the V gene TRBV6-5, with TRBD1 matching over 8 bases. The CDR3 runs to 15 residues. J lost 5 bases, V lost 6 bases, and 11 bases had no gene match. Germline lookup yields CDR1 MNHEY and CDR2 SVGAGI. Here the CDR3 DNA reads TGTGCCAGCAGGGCCGGACAGGGAACCTCTTATGGCTACACCTTC. It encodes CASRAGQGTSYGYTF.

The V gene is TRBV3-1 (or the pseudogene TRBV3-2), the J gene TRBJ1-2; TRBD1 might be the D (6 bases). The length of the CDR3 is 15 residues. V lost 2 bases, J lost 6 bases, and 16 bases lay in between. Per the germline V gene, CDR1 is LGHDT and CDR2 is YNNKEL (reference sequence). This chain's CDR3 is CASSQQGTGRDGYTF. DNA for the CDR3: TGTGCCAGCAGCCAACAGGGGACGGGACGCGATGGCTACACCTTC.

The gene calls are TRBV13 and TRBJ1-4; 7 bases are a match to TRBD1. V was clipped by 5 bases and J by 8 bases; unmatched bases: 8. The germline V gene has CDR1 PRHDT and CDR2 FYEKMQ (reference sequence). CDR3 length: 14 amino acids. CDR3 residues: CASSIQGSNEKLFF. The DNA for the CDR3 is TGTGCCAGCAGCATACAGGGGAGTAACGAAAAACTGTTTTTT.

The rearrangement joins TRBV18 to TRBJ1-1; D is possibly TRBD1 (6 bases). V was clipped by 1 base and J by 1 base, with 7 bases between them. This CDR3 contains 14 residues. Germline CDR1 reads KGHSH; CDR2 reads LQKENI. The CDR3 spells CASSPRDTNTEAFF. Written as DNA, the CDR3 is TGTGCCAGCTCACCACGGGACACGAACACTGAAGCTTTCTTT.

The chain combines TRBV27 with TRBJ1-5; D may be TRBD1 (5 bases). The CDR3 extends over 12 amino acids. Germline assignment: CDR1 MNHEY and CDR2 SMNVEV (reference sequence). Trimming took 4 bases from V and 9 from J, leaving 10 bases between them. This CDR3 reads CASSYRGSPQHF. CDR3 nucleotides: TGTGCCAGCAGTTATAGGGGTTCGCCCCAGCATTTT.